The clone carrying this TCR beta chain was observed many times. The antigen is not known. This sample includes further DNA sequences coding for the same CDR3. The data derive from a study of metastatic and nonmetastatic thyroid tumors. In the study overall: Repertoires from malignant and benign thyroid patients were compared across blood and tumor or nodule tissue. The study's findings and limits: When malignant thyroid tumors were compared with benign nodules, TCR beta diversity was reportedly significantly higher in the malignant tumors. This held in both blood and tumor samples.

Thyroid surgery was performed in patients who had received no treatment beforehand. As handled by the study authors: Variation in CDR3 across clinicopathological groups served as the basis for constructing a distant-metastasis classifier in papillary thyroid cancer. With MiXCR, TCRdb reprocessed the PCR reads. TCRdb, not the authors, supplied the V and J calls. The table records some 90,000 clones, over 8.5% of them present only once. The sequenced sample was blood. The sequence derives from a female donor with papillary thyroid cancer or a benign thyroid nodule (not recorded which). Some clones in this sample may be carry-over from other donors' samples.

This CDR3 reads CSAREGRENQPQHF. The CDR3 nucleotides are TGCAGTGCTAGAGAGGGGAGGGAAAATCAGCCCCAGCATTTT. V usage is TRBV20-1 and J usage is TRBJ1-5; D remains ambiguous. Trimming stripped 0 bases from V and 4 bases from J, with 10 bases between. Germline V CDR1 and CDR2: DFQATT, SNEGSKA (reference sequence). CDR3 length: 14 amino acids.